This T cell receptor beta chain was profiled in a study of beta chain features in type 1 diabetes. This clone was picked up a small number of times. Its target is unknown. Findings and limits, study-wide: More deletions and fewer insertions at VDJ junctions were found in patients with type 1 diabetes.

Since all of the isolated RNA was reverse transcribed, expressed TCRB transcripts were what got sequenced. The protocol was immunoSEQ multiplex PCR, while the TCRdb copy is restricted to in-frame clones and leaves out a portion. The sample shows around 500,000 clones, 30% of them seen only once. CDR3 length equals 11 residues. The ends were cut back, 2 bases at V and 5 bases at J, with 5 bases in the middle. Germline V lookup: CDR1 GTSNPN, CDR2 SVGIG (reference sequence). The chain combines TRBV30 with TRBJ2-3; D remains ambiguous. The sequence derives from a man between 18 and 35 years old in good health. The material sequenced was naive CD4+ T cells from blood. The CDR3 spells CAWSPLDTQYF. CDR3 sequence (DNA): TGTGCCTGGAGTCCCTTAGATACGCAGTATTTT. Together with reference TRBV30 and TRBJ2-3, the CDR3 gives the full variable domain: SQTIHQWPATLVQPVGSPLSLECTVEGTSNPNLYWYRQAAGRGLQLLFYSVGIGQISSEVPQNLSASRPQDRQFILSSKKLLLSDSGFYLCAWSPLDTQYFGPGTRLTVL.